These T cell receptor beta chains were read from a single sample in a study of T-cell reconstitution after alpha-beta-depleted transplantation in children. TCRdb reanalysed the PCR reads using MiXCR and keeps one entry per CDR3 protein. The profile shows almost 600,000 distinct CDR3 sequences, roughly 27% of them singletons. The sequencing used PBMCs, collected before TCRalphabeta/CD19-depleted stem cell transplant. The receptors derive from a boy under two years old with Wiskott-Aldrich syndrome, due to receive a stem cell transplant. Each CDR3 is given with its conserved first and last residue. Fields, in order: CDR3 protein, CDR3 DNA, V gene, D gene, J gene, clone size. A D gene is named only where the DNA matches it firmly. Expanded clones are given a class, and other clones once, few, many or no size at all.

CDR3: CASAQRGAQETQYF
DNA: TGTGCCAGCGCCCAACGGGGGGCCCAAGAGACCCAGTACTTC
V: TRBV5-6
D: NA
J: TRBJ2-5
size: NA

CDR3: CAISPRTGNPYEQYF
DNA: TGTGCCATCAGTCCCAGGACAGGGAACCCCTACGAGCAGTACTTC
V: TRBV10-3
D: TRBD1
J: TRBJ2-7
size: few

CDR3: CAISVEGAGETQYF
DNA: TGTGCCATCAGCGTCGAGGGGGCCGGGGAGACCCAGTACTTC
V: TRBV10-3
D: TRBD1
J: TRBJ2-5
size: NA

CDR3: CASSEPGPLAF
DNA: TGTGCCAGCAGTGAACCGGGACCTCTCGCCTTC
V: TRBV2
D: NA
J: TRBJ2-5
size: NA

CDR3: CASSQPGLAGNYNEQFF
DNA: TGCGCCAGCAGTCAACCGGGACTAGCGGGAAACTACAATGAGCAGTTCTTC
V: TRBV5-1
D: TRBD2
J: TRBJ2-1
size: NA

CDR3: CASSQDHGRTQYF
DNA: TGTGCCAGCAGCCAAGATCACGGGAGGACCCAGTACTTC
V: TRBV14
D: NA
J: TRBJ2-5
size: few

CDR3: CASSQDPTETQYF
DNA: TGTGCCAGCAGCCAAGATCCCACAGAGACCCAGTACTTC
V: TRBV3-1
D: NA
J: TRBJ2-5
size: NA

CDR3: CASSLFLWTDTQYF
DNA: TGTGCCAGCAGCTTGTTCCTTTGGACAGATACGCAGTATTTT
V: TRBV5-6
D: NA
J: TRBJ2-3
size: NA

CDR3: CASSSSGSHETQYF
DNA: TGCGCCAGCAGCTCGAGCGGGAGTCACGAGACCCAGTACTTC
V: TRBV5-1
D: TRBD2
J: TRBJ2-5
size: few

CDR3: CASSTEGPNTGELFF
DNA: TGTGCCAGCAGCACCGAGGGGCCCAACACCGGGGAGCTGTTTTTT
V: TRBV7-2
D: NA
J: TRBJ2-2
size: few

CDR3: CASSVAPLQETQYF
DNA: TGTGCCAGCAGCGTAGCCCCACTCCAAGAGACCCAGTACTTC
V: TRBV9
D: NA
J: TRBJ2-5
size: few

CDR3: CSARVDSGLAGGLSYNEQFF
DNA: TGCAGTGCTAGGGTCGATTCGGGACTAGCGGGGGGACTCTCCTACAATGAGCAGTTCTTC
V: TRBV20-1
D: TRBD2
J: TRBJ2-1
size: NA

CDR3: CASSVGLAGVLIEQYF
DNA: TGTGCCAGCAGTGTGGGACTAGCGGGAGTCCTAATCGAGCAGTACTTC
V: TRBV28
D: TRBD2
J: TRBJ2-7
size: few

CDR3: CASSGDTEAFF
DNA: TGCGCCAGCAGCGGGGACACTGAAGCTTTCTTT
V: TRBV5-1
D: NA
J: TRBJ1-1
size: many

CDR3: CAISPKRGLAGGPTYEQYF
DNA: TGTGCCATCAGCCCCAAAAGGGGACTAGCGGGAGGACCCACCTACGAGCAGTACTTC
V: TRBV10-3
D: TRBD2
J: TRBJ2-7
size: few

CDR3: CASSFSSGGETQYF
DNA: TGTGCCAGCAGCTTTTCCTCTGGAGGGGAGACCCAGTACTTC
V: TRBV11-2
D: NA
J: TRBJ2-5
size: few

CDR3: CASSEYRGRTGELFF
DNA: TGTGCCAGCAGTGAATACAGGGGACGCACCGGGGAGCTGTTTTTT
V: TRBV6-1
D: TRBD1
J: TRBJ2-2
size: NA